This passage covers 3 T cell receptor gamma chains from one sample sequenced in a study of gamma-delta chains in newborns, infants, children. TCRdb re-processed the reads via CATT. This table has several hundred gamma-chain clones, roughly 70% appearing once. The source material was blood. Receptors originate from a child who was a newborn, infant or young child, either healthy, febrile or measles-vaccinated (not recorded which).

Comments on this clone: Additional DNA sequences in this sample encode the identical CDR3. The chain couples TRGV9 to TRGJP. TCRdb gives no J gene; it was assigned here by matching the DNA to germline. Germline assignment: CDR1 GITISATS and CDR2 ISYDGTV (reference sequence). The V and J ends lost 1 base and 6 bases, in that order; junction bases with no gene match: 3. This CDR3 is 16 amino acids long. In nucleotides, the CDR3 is TGTGCCTTGTGGGAGGTAGGAGAGTTGGGCAAAAAAATCAAGGTATTT. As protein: CALWEVGELGKKIKVF.

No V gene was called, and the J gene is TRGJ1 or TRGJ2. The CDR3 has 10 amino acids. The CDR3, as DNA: TGTGCCACCTGGGATGACCAGAAACTCTTT. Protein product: CATWDDQKLF.

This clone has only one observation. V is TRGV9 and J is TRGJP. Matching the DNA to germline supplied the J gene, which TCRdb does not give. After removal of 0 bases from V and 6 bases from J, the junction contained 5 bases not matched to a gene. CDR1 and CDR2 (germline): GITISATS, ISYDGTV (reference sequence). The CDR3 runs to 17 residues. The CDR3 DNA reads TGTGCCTTGTGGGAGGTGCATCGAGAGTTGGGCAAAAAAATCAAGGTATTT. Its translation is CALWEVHRELGKKIKVF.